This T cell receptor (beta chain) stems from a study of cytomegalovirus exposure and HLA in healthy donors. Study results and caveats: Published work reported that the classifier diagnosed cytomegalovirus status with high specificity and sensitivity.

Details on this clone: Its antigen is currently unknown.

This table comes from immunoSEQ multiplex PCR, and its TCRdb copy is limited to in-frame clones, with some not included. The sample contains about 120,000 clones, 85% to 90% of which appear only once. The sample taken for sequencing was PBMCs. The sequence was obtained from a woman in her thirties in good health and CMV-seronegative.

Written as DNA, the CDR3 is TGTGCCAGCAGCACCGGGGACAGGGGGCTGGAAAAACTGTTTTTT. This gives the protein CASSTGDRGLEKLFF. The chain couples TRBV7-6 to TRBJ1-4; 12 positions match TRBD1. There are 15 residues in the CDR3. CDR1 is SGHVS, CDR2 FNYEAQ, per germline. Trimming took 5 bases from V and 8 from J; bases not matched to a gene: 6.